The 26 T cell receptor beta chains below were found in one sample sequenced in a study of persistence of HIV-infected CD4 T cells. This was the immunoSEQ version 4 assay in survey mode. The protocol was immunoSEQ multiplex PCR, while the TCRdb copy is restricted to in-frame clones and leaves out a portion. The sample consists of about 36,000 clones, over 65% of them appearing once. Cells were stimulated with overlapping HIV-1 Gag 15-mer peptides. CD40L-negative CD69-negative CD45RO-high memory CD4+ T cells were sorted as populations depleted of antigen-responding cells. These receptors lack a known antigen. The sample was cultured CD4+ T cells from PBMCs, taken from a patient who received antiretroviral therapy. Receptor source: an adult with HIV. The donor label of this sample is uncertain.

The rearrangement uses TRBV19 and TRBJ2-3; 7 bases agree with TRBD1. After removal of 6 bases from V and 4 bases from J, the junction contained 10 bases not matched to a gene. CDR1 and CDR2 (germline): LNHDA, SQIVND (reference sequence). CDR3 length: 15 residues. The CDR3 bases are TGTGCCAGTAGAGAGACAGGGACATCGGCAGATACGCAGTATTTT. This sequence encodes CASRETGTSADTQYF.

This chain connects TRBV9 to TRBJ2-7; TRBD1 agrees at 9 bases. The CDR3 sequence is 16 residues long. Looked up from germline, CDR1 is SGDLS and CDR2 is YYNGEE. The V and J ends lost 0 bases and 7 bases, in that order; junction bases with no gene match: 11. The chain's CDR3 is CASSVVRDRVLWEQYF. DNA of the CDR3: TGTGCCAGCAGCGTAGTTAGGGACAGGGTCTTGTGGGAGCAGTACTTC. Full variable domain (outside the CDR3, taken from reference TRBV9 and TRBJ2-7): DSGVTQTPKHLITATGQRVTLRCSPRSGDLSVYWYQQSLDQGLQFLIQYYNGEERAKGNILERFSAQQFPDLHSELNLSSLELGDSALYFCASSVVRDRVLWEQYFGPGTRLTVT.

A note on this clone: An end of the junction differs from the germline gene, which may be a read error. The V gene is TRBV20-1, the J gene TRBJ2-1, with 12 bases that match TRBD2. Germline V gene data show CDR1 as DFQATT and CDR2 as SNEGSKA (reference sequence). The CDR3 loop spans 10 amino acids. DNA for the CDR3: TGCAGTGCCCTAGCGGGGGGGCCGCTCTTC. Translating gives CSALAGGPLF.

The gene calls are TRBV24-1 and TRBJ1-2; 9 bases fit TRBD1. V was pared by 4 bases and J by 4 bases, with 9 bases of the junction left unmatched. Germline V lookup: CDR1 KGHDR, CDR2 SFDVKD. The CDR3 sequence is 16 residues long. CDR3 sequence reads: CATSDSDRGSSYGYTF. The CDR3 DNA is TGTGCCACCAGTGACTCGGACAGGGGATCCTCCTATGGCTACACCTTC.

The chain uses TRBV7-6 and TRBJ2-7, with TRBD1 matching over 8 bases. The CDR3 covers 15 residues. Germline CDR1 reads SGHVS; CDR2 reads FNYEAQ. The ends lost 2 bases at V and 3 bases at J; junction bases unmatched: 6. In DNA form, the CDR3 reads TGTGCCAGCAGCTTAAGGACAGGGAGGAACTACGAGCAGTACTTC. As protein: CASSLRTGRNYEQYF.

The chain recombines TRBV5-1 with TRBJ1-1; no clear D. The CDR3 runs 13 residues. The V gene's germline CDR1 is SGHRS and CDR2 YFSETQ. Trimming removed 4 bases from V and 2 bases from J, with 9 bases in between. This chain's CDR3 is CASSRRENTEAFF. The CDR3 region has the DNA TGCGCCAGCAGCAGGAGGGAAAACACTGAAGCTTTCTTT.

On this clone: The same CDR3 arises from other DNA sequences in this sample as well. The V call is TRBV18, the J call TRBJ2-1, with 11 bases matching TRBD1. V was clipped by 3 bases and J by 5 bases; unmatched bases: 0. The germline V gene has CDR1 KGHSH and CDR2 LQKENI. This CDR3 has 14 amino acids. The CDR3 nucleotides read TGTGCCAGCTCACCGGGACAGGGGGACAATGAGCAGTTCTTC. Its protein product is CASSPGQGDNEQFF.

The genes are TRBV20-1 and TRBJ1-2; D is ambiguous. The CDR3 has 11 residues. Germline assignment: CDR1 DFQATT and CDR2 SNEGSKA (reference sequence). The germline V and J ends were trimmed by 8 bases and 1 base, with 8 bases remaining between them. The CDR3 nucleotides read TGCAGTACCAGTTATAACTATGGCTACACCTTC. Its protein is CSTSYNYGYTF.

The chain joins TRBV19 to TRBJ2-1; TRBD2 matches at 9 bases. The V gene's germline CDR1 is LNHDA and CDR2 SQIVND (reference sequence). The CDR3 is made up of 16 amino acids. Trimming cost V 7 bases and J 9 bases; bases outside gene matches: 16. CDR3 sequence reads: CASTGGGAGGGGEQFF. The CDR3 DNA sequence: TGTGCCAGTACGGGCGGGGGGGCCGGCGGAGGTGGTGAGCAGTTCTTC.

The chain has TRBV5-8 and TRBJ2-3; possible D gene TRBD1, 5 bases. The germline V and J ends were trimmed by 2 bases and 2 bases, with 12 bases remaining between them. This CDR3 is 15 amino acids long. Germline assignment: CDR1 SGHTS and CDR2 YDEGEE. CDR3 loop: CASSLMGLPTDTQYF. The CDR3 nucleotides read TGTGCCAGCAGCTTAATGGGGCTGCCCACAGATACGCAGTATTTT.

The chain uses TRBV19 and TRBJ2-2; 7 nucleotides line up with TRBD1. With 6 bases clipped from V and 3 bases from J, the junction kept 4 bases outside the gene matches. Per the germline V gene, CDR1 is LNHDA and CDR2 is SQIVND (reference sequence). This CDR3 contains 14 residues. The CDR3 nucleotides are TGTGCCAGTAGAAGGGGGCGGGACACCGGGGAGCTGTTTTTT. Translation gives CASRRGRDTGELFF.

The chain links TRBV19 to TRBJ2-7; D is possibly TRBD2 (5 bases). Trimming removed 5 bases at V and 4 bases at J, with 12 bases between. The CDR3 runs to 13 residues. Germline V gives CDR1 LNHDA, CDR2 SQIVND (reference sequence). Here the CDR3 reads CASSPRGWYEQYF. CDR3 bases: TGTGCCAGTAGTCCCCGGGGTTGGTACGAGCAGTACTTC.

The chain links TRBV6-1 to TRBJ2-4; D might be TRBD1 (5 bases). V shed 2 bases and J shed 5 bases, with 13 bases lying between them. The CDR3 has 15 residues. Germline V CDR1 and CDR2: MNHNS, SASEGT. CDR3 region: CASSEYWGVQNIQYF. CDR3 bases: TGTGCCAGCAGTGAATACTGGGGCGTCCAAAACATTCAGTACTTC.

This rearrangement joins TRBV6-5 to TRBJ2-3; the match to TRBD2 covers 8 bases. The CDR3 has 15 amino acids. Germline V gene data show CDR1 as MNHEY and CDR2 as SVGAGI. Trimming removed 8 bases from V and 1 base from J; junction bases left unmatched: 8. CDR3 DNA: TGTGCCAGCTCTAGGGGTAGCGGGGGCACAGATACGCAGTATTTT. Its translation: CASSRGSGGTDTQYF.

The V call is TRBV2, the J call TRBJ2-7, with 11 bases aligning to TRBD2. In germline, CDR1 is SNHLY, CDR2 FYNNEI. V lost 6 bases and J lost 5; bases outside the gene matches: 9. The CDR3 runs 15 residues. The CDR3 loop reads CASRTSGGAQNEQYF. CDR3 DNA sequence: TGTGCCAGCAGAACTAGCGGGGGCGCTCAGAACGAGCAGTACTTC.

The CDR3 sequence: CASSYGTPPGGYTF. As DNA, the CDR3 is TGTGCCAGCAGTTATGGGACACCTCCGGGTGGCTACACCTTC. The chain couples TRBV6-2 or TRBV6-3 to TRBJ1-2; perhaps TRBD1 as D (6 bases). Germline-derived CDR1 and CDR2 are MNHEY and SVGEGT. V lost 3 bases and J 7 bases, leaving 15 bases between the germline ends. The CDR3 sequence is 14 residues long.

The CDR3 spells CASSIGTGGTDTQYF. CDR3 in DNA: TGTGCCAGTAGTATAGGGACAGGGGGCACAGATACGCAGTATTTT. V and J are TRBV19 and TRBJ2-3, with TRBD1 identical over 9 bases. Germline loops: CDR1 LNHDA, CDR2 SQIVND (reference sequence). The CDR3 runs 15 residues. Trimming cost V 1 base and J 1 base; bases outside gene matches: 0.

Only one count was recorded for this clone. V is TRBV5-4 and J is TRBJ2-1, with 11 bases that match TRBD1. The CDR3 totals 14 residues. V trimming: 5 bases; J trimming: 7 bases; junction bases outside the gene matches: 5. Per germline, CDR1 SGHNT and CDR2 YYREEE (reference sequence). CDR3 sequence reads: CASRQGQGGNEQFF. The CDR3 DNA follows: TGTGCCAGCAGGCAGGGACAGGGGGGTAATGAGCAGTTCTTC.

CDR3 region: CASSLSPSTNYGYTF. The CDR3 bases are TGCGCCAGCAGCTTGAGCCCGTCGACTAACTATGGCTACACCTTC. The J gene is TRBJ1-2, the V gene TRBV5-1; D gene unclear. V gave up 1 base and J gave up 0 bases, with 10 bases separating them. The CDR3 is 15 amino acids. Germline CDR1 and CDR2: SGHRS and YFSETQ.

This chain connects TRBV18 to TRBJ2-6; possible D gene TRBD1, 6 bases. The germline CDR1 and CDR2 sequences are KGHSH and LQKENI. V was pared by 3 bases and J by 1 base, with 13 bases between. This CDR3 has 17 residues. The CDR3, as DNA: TGTGCCAGCTCACCCAGGGGCGGCCTGTCTGGGGCCAACGTCCTGACTTTC. As protein: CASSPRGGLSGANVLTF.

The chain employs TRBV21-1 and TRBJ2-5; whether TRBD2, the table's D call, matches the DNA was not checked. TRBV21-1 is a pseudogene locus. The CDR3 contains 13 residues. The CDR3 region has the DNA TGTGCCAGCAGCAAAGTCGGGGAAGAGACCCAGTACTTC. This codes for CASSKVGEETQYF.

The chain employs TRBV5-6 and TRBJ1-1, with unresolved D. Per germline, CDR1 SGHDT and CDR2 YYEEEE. V lost 1 base and J 5 bases, leaving 15 bases between the germline ends. The CDR3 is made up of 15 amino acids. The CDR3, as DNA: TGTGCCAGCAGCTTGTATGATGGACTCGGGACTGAAGCTTTCTTT. Translated, it gives CASSLYDGLGTEAFF.

This rearrangement joins TRBV4-2 to TRBJ2-3; either TRBD1 or TRBD2 may fit D (5 bases each). V lost 5 bases to trimming and J lost 4 bases, with 16 bases between them. Per germline, CDR1 LGHNA and CDR2 YNFKEQ. The CDR3 length is 15 residues. For the CDR3, the DNA is TGTGCCAGCAGCGAACTAGAGGGGAGAGCAGATACGCAGTATTTT. Translated, it gives CASSELEGRADTQYF.

This clone has a single count. The chain uses TRBV15 and TRBJ1-4, with 7 positions matching TRBD1. The germline V gene encodes CDR1 LNHNV and CDR2 YYDKDF (reference sequence). The ends lost 1 base at V and 1 base at J; junction bases unmatched: 0. This CDR3 contains 15 residues. CDR3 loop: CATSRGQGTNEKLFF. The CDR3 DNA follows: TGTGCCACCAGCAGAGGACAGGGAACTAATGAAAAACTGTTTTTT.

The V gene is TRBV20-1, the J gene TRBJ1-1, with D uncertain. The CDR3 runs to 11 residues. Looked up from germline, CDR1 is DFQATT and CDR2 is SNEGSKA (reference sequence). Deletions cut 5 bases from V and 4 bases from J, with 8 bases between. CDR3 nucleotides: TGCAGTGCTCGCTTCTCCACTGAAGCTTTCTTT. Translating gives CSARFSTEAFF.

The chain joins TRBV9 to TRBJ2-1; TRBD2 matches 12 bases. In germline, CDR1 is SGDLS, CDR2 YYNGEE. This CDR3 has 15 residues. V lost 3 bases to trimming and J lost 9 bases; unmatched junction nucleotides: 7. The chain's CDR3 is CASSALAGGLREQFF. In DNA form, the CDR3 reads TGTGCCAGCAGCGCCCTAGCGGGGGGGCTGCGTGAGCAGTTCTTC.